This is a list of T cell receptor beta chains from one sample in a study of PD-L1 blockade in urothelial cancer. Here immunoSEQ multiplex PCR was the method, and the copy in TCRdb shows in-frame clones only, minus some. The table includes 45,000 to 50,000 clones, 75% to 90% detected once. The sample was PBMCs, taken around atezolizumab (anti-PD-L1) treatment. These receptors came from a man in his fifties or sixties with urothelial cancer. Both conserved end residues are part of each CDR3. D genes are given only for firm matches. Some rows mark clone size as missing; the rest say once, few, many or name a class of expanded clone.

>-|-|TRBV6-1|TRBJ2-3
CASGGDTQYF
TGTGCCAGCGGCGGAGATACGCAGTATTTT
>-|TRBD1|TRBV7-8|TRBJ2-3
CASSLRGSSTDTQYF
TGTGCCAGCAGCCTCAGGGGGTCTAGCACAGATACGCAGTATTTT
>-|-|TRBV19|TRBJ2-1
CASSFGGPYNEQFF
TGTGCCAGTAGTTTCGGGGGGCCCTACAATGAGCAGTTCTTC
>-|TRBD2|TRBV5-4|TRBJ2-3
CASAPSGTADTQYF
TGTGCCAGCGCCCCTAGCGGTACCGCAGATACGCAGTATTTT
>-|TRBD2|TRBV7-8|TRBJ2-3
CASSSPPRGTRETDTQYF
TGTGCCAGCAGCTCCCCCCCCCGGGGGACTAGAGAGACAGATACGCAGTATTTT
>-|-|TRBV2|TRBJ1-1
CASSARVTEAFF
TGTGCCAGCAGTGCCCGGGTCACTGAAGCTTTCTTT
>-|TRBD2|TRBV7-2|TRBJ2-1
CASSQHSWRGKSYNEQFF
TGTGCCAGCAGCCAACACTCTTGGCGGGGGAAGTCCTACAATGAGCAGTTCTTC
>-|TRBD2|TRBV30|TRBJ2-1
CAWSGAGARNEQFF
TGTGCCTGGAGTGGAGCGGGAGCGCGGAATGAGCAGTTCTTC
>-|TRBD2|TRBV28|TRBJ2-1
CASRTSGGAGEQFF
TGTGCCAGCAGAACTAGCGGGGGGGCCGGTGAGCAGTTCTTC
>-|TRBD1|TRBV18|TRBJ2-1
CASSLGTGLNEQFF
TGTGCCAGCTCCCTCGGGACAGGGCTCAATGAGCAGTTCTTC
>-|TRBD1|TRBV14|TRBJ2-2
CASRPTGTGGAGELFF
TGTGCCAGCAGACCTACCGGGACAGGAGGAGCCGGGGAGCTGTTTTTT
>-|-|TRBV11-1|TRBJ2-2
CASSAYGTRNTGELFF
TGTGCCAGCAGCGCCTACGGGACTCGTAACACCGGGGAGCTGTTTTTT
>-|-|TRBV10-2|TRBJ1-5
CASSEIGQGPNQPQHF
TGCGCCAGCAGTGAAATTGGGCAGGGCCCGAATCAGCCCCAGCATTTT
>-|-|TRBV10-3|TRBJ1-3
CAISLGTSNSGNTIYF
TGTGCCATCAGCCTGGGGACTTCCAACTCTGGAAACACCATATATTTT
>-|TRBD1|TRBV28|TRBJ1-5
CASRGPGGSNQPQHF
TGTGCCAGCAGGGGGCCAGGGGGGAGCAATCAGCCCCAGCATTTT
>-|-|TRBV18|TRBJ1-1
CASSPWRGDTEAFF
TGTGCCAGCTCACCATGGAGGGGTGACACTGAAGCTTTCTTT
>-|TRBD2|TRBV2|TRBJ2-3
CASSGLAGPSTDTQYF
TGTGCCAGCAGTGGACTAGCGGGTCCTAGCACAGATACGCAGTATTTT
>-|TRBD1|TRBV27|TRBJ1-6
CASTPQGGYNSPLHF
TGTGCCAGCACCCCGCAGGGGGGATATAATTCACCCCTCCACTTT
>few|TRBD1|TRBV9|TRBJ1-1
CASRQREGRDSEAFF
TGTGCCAGCAGACAACGTGAAGGCCGGGACAGCGAAGCTTTCTTT
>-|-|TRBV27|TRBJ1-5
CASSSTSNQPQHF
TGTGCCAGCAGTTCGACATCCAATCAGCCCCAGCATTTT
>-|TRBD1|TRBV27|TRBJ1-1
CASSFRRGQGSDEAFF
TGTGCCAGCAGTTTCCGCCGCGGACAGGGAAGTGATGAAGCTTTCTTT
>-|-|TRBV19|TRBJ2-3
CASSMGQTYDTQYF
TGTGCCAGTAGTATGGGTCAGACTTATGATACGCAGTATTTT
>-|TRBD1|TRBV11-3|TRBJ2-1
CASSLTGTGTVGEQFF
TGTGCCAGCAGTTTGACCGGGACAGGGACCGTAGGTGAGCAGTTCTTC
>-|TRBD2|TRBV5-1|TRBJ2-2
CASSQKGLAGGNTGELFF
TGCGCCAGCTCGCAAAAGGGACTAGCGGGGGGGAACACCGGGGAGCTGTTTTTT
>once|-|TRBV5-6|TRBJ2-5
CASSLSPRGETQYF
TGTGCCAGCAGCTTGTCTCCACGAGGAGAGACCCAGTACTTC
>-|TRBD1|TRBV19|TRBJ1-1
CASSRQGRGNTEAFF
TGTGCCAGTAGTAGACAGGGGAGGGGGAACACTGAAGCTTTCTTT
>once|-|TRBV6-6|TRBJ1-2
CASSSPDTQINYGYTF
TGTGCCAGCAGTTCCCCGGACACCCAGATCAACTATGGCTACACCTTC
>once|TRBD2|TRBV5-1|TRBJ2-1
CASSLVAGSSYNEQFF
TGCGCCAGCAGCTTAGTAGCGGGTAGCTCCTACAATGAGCAGTTCTTC
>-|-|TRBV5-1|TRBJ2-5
CASSLAGGKETQYF
TGCGCCAGCAGCTTGGCAGGGGGGAAGGAGACCCAGTACTTC
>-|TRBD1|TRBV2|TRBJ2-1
CASSARATGQGAYNEQFF
TGTGCCAGCAGTGCTAGGGCAACCGGACAGGGGGCTTACAATGAGCAGTTCTTC
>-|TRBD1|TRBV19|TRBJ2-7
CASSAPRSLRDRKTYEQYF
TGTGCCAGTAGTGCCCCCCGGAGCCTTCGGGACAGGAAGACCTACGAGCAGTACTTC
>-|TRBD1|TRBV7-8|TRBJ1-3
CASSLAGDSSGNTIYF
TGTGCCAGCAGCTTAGCGGGGGACAGCTCTGGAAACACCATATATTTT
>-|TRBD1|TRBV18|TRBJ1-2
CASSPLQPGQGAGGYTF
TGTGCCAGCTCACCCCTTCAACCGGGACAGGGGGCTGGTGGCTACACCTTC
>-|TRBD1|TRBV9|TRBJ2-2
CASRQSGTENTGELFF
TGTGCCAGCCGCCAATCAGGGACAGAGAACACCGGGGAGCTGTTTTTT
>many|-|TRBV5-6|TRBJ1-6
CASAFGSSYNSPLHF
TGTGCCAGCGCCTTCGGGTCGTCCTATAATTCACCCCTCCACTTT
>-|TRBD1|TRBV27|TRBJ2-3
CASTDRADTQYF
TGTGCCAGCACTGACAGGGCAGATACGCAGTATTTT
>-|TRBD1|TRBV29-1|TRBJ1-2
CSVGTPGTGGGYGYTF
TGCAGCGTTGGAACTCCCGGGACAGGGGGCGGGTATGGCTACACCTTC
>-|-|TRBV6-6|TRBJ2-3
CASSYGRKADTQYF
TGTGCCAGCAGTTACGGGAGGAAGGCAGATACGCAGTATTTT
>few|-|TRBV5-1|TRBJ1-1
CASSENSAVRSTEAFF
TGCGCCAGCAGCGAAAACTCGGCAGTGAGGAGCACTGAAGCTTTCTTT
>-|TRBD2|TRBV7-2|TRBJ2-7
CASSRTSGTSYEQYF
TGTGCCAGCAGCCGGACTAGCGGGACATCCTACGAGCAGTACTTC
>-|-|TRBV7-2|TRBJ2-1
CASSLDPSSEQFF
TGTGCCAGCAGCTTAGACCCGTCGAGTGAGCAGTTCTTC
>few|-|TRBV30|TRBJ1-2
CAWRIPWQGRSYGYTF
TGTGCCTGGAGAATCCCCTGGCAGGGTCGTTCTTATGGCTACACCTTC
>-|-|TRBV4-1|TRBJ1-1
CASSQEDQGGTEAFF
TGCGCCAGCAGCCAAGAAGATCAGGGAGGGACTGAAGCTTTCTTT
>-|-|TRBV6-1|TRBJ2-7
CASSDPGASSYEQYF
TGTGCCAGCAGTGATCCAGGGGCTAGCTCCTACGAGCAGTACTTC
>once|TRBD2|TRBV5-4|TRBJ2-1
CASSVGTSANNEQFF
TGTGCCAGCAGCGTCGGGACTAGCGCTAACAATGAGCAGTTCTTC
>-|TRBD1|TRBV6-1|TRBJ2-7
CASSDLTLRQGRSYEQYF
TGTGCCAGCAGTGACCTTACCCTCAGACAGGGTAGGTCCTACGAGCAGTACTTC
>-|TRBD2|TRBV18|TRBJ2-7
CASSGTRTLNEQYF
TGTGCCAGCTCAGGGACTAGAACTTTGAACGAGCAGTACTTC